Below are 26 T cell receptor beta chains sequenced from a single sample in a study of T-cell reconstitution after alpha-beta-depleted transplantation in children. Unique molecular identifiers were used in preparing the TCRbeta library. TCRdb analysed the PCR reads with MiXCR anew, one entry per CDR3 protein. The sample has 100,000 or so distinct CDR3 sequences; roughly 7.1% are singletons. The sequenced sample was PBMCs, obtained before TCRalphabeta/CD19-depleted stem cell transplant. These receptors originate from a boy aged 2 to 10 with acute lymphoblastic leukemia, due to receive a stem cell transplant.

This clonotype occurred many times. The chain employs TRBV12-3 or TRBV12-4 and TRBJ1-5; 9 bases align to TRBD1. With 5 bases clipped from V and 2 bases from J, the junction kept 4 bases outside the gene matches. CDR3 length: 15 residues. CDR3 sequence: CASSKGQGGNQPQHF. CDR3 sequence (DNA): TGTGCCAGCAGTAAGGGACAGGGAGGCAATCAGCCCCAGCATTTT.

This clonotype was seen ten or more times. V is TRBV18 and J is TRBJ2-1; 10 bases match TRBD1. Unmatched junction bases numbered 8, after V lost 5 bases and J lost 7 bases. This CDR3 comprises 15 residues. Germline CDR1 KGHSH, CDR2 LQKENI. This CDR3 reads CASSTETGGYNEQFF. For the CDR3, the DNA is TGTGCCAGCTCAACAGAGACAGGGGGCTATAATGAGCAGTTCTTC.

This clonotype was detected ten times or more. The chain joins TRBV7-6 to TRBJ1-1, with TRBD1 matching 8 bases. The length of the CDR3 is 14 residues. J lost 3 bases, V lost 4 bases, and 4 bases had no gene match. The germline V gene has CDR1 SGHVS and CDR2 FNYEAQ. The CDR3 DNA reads TGTGCCAGCAGCTACCGACAGGGGCACACTGAAGCTTTCTTT. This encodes CASSYRQGHTEAFF.

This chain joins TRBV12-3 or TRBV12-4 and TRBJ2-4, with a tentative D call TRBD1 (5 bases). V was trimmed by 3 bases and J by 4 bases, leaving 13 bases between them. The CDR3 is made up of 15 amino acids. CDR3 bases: TGTGCCAGCAGTTTTAGGGGCAGGGATAAAAACATTCAGTACTTC. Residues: CASSFRGRDKNIQYF.

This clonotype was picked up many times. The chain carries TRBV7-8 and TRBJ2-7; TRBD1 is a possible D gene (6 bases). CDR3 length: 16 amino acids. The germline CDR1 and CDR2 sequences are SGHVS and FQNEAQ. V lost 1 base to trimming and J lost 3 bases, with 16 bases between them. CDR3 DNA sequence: TGTGCCAGCAGCTTAGGGAGGTGGGCAGGGGACTACGAGCAGTACTTC. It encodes CASSLGRWAGDYEQYF.

The CDR3 DNA follows: TGTGCCACCACCCCTTTCGCGGGTTACGAGCAGTACTTC. Translated, it gives CATTPFAGYEQYF. The genes are TRBV6-1 and TRBJ2-7; maybe TRBD2 (5 bases). The CDR3 runs to 13 residues. The V and J ends lost 10 bases and 4 bases respectively, with 17 bases between them. Germline CDR1 MNHNS, CDR2 SASEGT.

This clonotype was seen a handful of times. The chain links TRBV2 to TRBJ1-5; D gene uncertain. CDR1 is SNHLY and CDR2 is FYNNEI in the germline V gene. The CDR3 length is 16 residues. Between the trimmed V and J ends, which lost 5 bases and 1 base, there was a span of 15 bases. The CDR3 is CASSYLGRVSNQPQHF. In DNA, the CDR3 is TGTGCCAGCAGTTACCTTGGACGGGTGAGCAATCAGCCCCAGCATTTT.

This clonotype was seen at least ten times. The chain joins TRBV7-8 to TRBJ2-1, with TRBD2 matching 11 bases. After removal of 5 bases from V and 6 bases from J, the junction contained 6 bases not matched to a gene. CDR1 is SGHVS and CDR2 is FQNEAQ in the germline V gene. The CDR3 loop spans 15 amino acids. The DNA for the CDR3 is TGTGCCAGCAGCCCCGGGACTAGCGGTGCCAATGAGCAGTTCTTC. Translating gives CASSPGTSGANEQFF.

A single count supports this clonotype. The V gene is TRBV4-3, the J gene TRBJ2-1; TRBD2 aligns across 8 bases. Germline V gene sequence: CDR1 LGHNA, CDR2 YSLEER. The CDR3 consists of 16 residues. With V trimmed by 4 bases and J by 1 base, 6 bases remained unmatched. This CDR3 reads CASSPLVAGSYNEQFF. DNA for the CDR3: TGCGCCAGCAGCCCCTTGGTAGCGGGGTCCTACAATGAGCAGTTCTTC.

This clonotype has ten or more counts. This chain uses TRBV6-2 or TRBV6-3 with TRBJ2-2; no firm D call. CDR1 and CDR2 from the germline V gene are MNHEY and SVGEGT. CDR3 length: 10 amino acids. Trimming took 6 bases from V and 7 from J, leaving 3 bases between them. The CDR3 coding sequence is TGTGCCAGCAGAGACGGGGAGCTGTTTTTT. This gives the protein CASRDGELFF.

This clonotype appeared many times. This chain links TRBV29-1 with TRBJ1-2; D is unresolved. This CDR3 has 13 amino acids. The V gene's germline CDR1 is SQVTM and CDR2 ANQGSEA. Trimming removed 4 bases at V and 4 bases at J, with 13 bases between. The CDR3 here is CSVVRRAGYGYTF. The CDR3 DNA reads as TGCAGCGTTGTTCGGAGGGCGGGCTATGGCTACACCTTC.

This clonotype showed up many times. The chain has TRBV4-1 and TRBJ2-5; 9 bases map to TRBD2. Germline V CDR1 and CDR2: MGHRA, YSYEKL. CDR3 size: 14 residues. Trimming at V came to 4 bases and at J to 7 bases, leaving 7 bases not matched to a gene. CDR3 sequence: CASSLSGGTGTQYF. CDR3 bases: TGCGCCAGCAGCCTAAGCGGGGGGACCGGGACCCAGTACTTC.

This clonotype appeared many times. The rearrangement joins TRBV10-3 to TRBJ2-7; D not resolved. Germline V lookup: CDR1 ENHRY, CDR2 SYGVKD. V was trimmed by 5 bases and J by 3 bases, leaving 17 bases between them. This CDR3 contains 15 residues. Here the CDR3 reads CAISPVPGVHYEQYF. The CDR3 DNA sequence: TGTGCCATCAGTCCGGTGCCGGGTGTACACTACGAGCAGTACTTC.

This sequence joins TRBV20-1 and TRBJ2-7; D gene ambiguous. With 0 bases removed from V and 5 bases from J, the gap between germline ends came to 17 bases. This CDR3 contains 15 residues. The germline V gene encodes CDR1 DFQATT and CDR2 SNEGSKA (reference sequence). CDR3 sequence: CSARDLTGDVDEQYF. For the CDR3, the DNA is TGCAGTGCTAGAGATCTGACCGGAGATGTGGACGAGCAGTACTTC.

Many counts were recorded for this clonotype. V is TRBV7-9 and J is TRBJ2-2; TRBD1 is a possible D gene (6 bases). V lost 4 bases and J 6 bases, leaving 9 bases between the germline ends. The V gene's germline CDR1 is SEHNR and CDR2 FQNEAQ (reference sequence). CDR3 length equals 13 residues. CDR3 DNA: TGTGCCAGCAGCTCACAGGGACCCGGGGAGCTGTTTTTT. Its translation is CASSSQGPGELFF.

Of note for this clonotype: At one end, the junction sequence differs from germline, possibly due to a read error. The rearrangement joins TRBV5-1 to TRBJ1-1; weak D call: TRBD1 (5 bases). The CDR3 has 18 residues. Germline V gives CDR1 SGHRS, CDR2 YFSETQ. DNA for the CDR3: TGCGCCAGCAGCTTGCCGTCGTGGGGGGGGAAGCGGAACAATGAAGCTTTCTTT. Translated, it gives CASSLPSWGGKRNNEAFF. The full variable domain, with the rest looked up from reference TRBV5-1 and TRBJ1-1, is KAGVTQTPRYLIKTRGQQVTLSCSPISGHRSVSWYQQTPGQGLQFLFEYFSETQRNKGNFPGRFSGRQFSNSRSEMNVSTLELGDSALYLCASSLPSWGGKRNNEAFFGQGTRLTVV.

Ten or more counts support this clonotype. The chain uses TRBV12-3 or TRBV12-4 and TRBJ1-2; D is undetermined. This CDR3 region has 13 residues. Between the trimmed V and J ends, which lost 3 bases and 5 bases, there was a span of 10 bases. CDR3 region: CASSLSQLYGYTF. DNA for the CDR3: TGTGCCAGCAGTTTGTCACAGCTATATGGCTACACCTTC.

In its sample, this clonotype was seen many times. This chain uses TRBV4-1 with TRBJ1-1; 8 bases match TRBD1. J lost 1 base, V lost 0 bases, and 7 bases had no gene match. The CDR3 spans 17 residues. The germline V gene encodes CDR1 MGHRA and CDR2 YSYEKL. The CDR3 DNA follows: TGCGCCAGCAGCCAAGATCCAGGGGGCCCTCGGAACACTGAAGCTTTCTTT. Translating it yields CASSQDPGGPRNTEAFF.

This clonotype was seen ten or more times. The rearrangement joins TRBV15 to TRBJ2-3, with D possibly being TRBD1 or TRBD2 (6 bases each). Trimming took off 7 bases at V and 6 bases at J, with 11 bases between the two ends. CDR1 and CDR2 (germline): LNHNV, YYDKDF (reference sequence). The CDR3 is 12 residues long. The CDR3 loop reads CATTGAGDTQYF. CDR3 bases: TGTGCCACCACAGGGGCGGGGGATACGCAGTATTTT.

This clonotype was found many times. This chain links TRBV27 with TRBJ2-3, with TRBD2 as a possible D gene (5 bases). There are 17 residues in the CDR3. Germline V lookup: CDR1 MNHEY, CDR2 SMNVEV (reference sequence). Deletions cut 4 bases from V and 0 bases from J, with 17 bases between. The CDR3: CASSSPGGWTSTDTQYF. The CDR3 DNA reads TGTGCCAGCAGTTCGCCGGGCGGGTGGACTAGCACAGATACGCAGTATTTT.

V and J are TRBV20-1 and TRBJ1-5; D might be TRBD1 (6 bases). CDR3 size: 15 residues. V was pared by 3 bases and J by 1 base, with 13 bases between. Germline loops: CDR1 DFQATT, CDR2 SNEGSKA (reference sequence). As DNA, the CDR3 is TGCAGTGCTAGTTGGGGGCGGGGGAGCAATCAGCCCCAGCATTTT. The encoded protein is CSASWGRGSNQPQHF.

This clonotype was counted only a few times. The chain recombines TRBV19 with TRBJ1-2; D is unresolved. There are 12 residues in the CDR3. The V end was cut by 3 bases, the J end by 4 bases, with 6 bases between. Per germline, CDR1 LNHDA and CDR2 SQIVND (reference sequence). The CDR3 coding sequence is TGTGCCAGTAGTATCTACAGCTATGGCTACACCTTC. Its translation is CASSIYSYGYTF. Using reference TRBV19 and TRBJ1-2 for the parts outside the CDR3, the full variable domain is DGGITQSPKYLFRKEGQNVTLSCEQNLNHDAMYWYRQDPGQGLRLIYYSQIVNDFQKGDIAEGYSVSREKKESFPLTVTSAQKNPTAFYLCASSIYSYGYTFGSGTRLTVV.

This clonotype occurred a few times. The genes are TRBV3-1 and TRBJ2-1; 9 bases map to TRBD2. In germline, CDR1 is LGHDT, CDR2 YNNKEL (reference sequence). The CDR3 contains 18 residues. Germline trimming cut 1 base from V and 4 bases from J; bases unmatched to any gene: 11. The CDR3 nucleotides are TGTGCCAGCAGCCAAGGAACTAGCGGGTCTTTCAGATACAATGAGCAGTTCTTC. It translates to CASSQGTSGSFRYNEQFF.

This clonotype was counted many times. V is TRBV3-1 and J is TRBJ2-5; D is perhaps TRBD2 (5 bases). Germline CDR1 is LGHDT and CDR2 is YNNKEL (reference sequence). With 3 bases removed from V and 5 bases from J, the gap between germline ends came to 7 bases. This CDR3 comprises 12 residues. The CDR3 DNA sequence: TGTGCCAGCAGCCATCCGGGGGAGACCCAGTACTTC. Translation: CASSHPGETQYF.

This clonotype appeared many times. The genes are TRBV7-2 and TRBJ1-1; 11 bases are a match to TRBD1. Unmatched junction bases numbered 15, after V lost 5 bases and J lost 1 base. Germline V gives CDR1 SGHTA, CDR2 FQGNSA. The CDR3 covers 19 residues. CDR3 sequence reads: CASSPRELWTGGTNTEAFF. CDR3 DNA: TGTGCCAGCAGCCCAAGGGAGCTGTGGACAGGGGGCACGAACACTGAAGCTTTCTTT.

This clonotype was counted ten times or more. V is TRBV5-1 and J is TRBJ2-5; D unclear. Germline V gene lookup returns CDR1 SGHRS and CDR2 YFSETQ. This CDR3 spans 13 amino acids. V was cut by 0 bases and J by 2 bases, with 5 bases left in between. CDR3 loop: CASSLGSQETQYF. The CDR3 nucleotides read TGCGCCAGCAGCTTGGGCTCTCAAGAGACCCAGTACTTC.